The clone carrying this TCR beta chain was recorded a few times. This entry comes from a study of CD8 T cells in ankylosing spondylitis. CDR1 and CDR2 from the germline V gene are MRHNA and SNTAGT. The CDR3 consists of 14 residues. Trimming shortened V by 10 bases and J by 5 bases, and 18 bases separated the two germline ends. TCRdb analysed the 5' RACE reads with MiXCR anew, one entry per CDR3 protein. This repertoire shows almost 250,000 distinct CDR3 sequences, under 35% found once; its top ten account for roughly 4%. Material for sequencing was blood, either unsorted or a sorted T cell fraction (not recorded which). The rearrangement links TRBV6-4 to TRBJ2-1; D may match TRBD1 or TRBD2 (6 bases each). The receptor comes from a male donor with ankylosing spondylitis or in good health (not recorded which). For the CDR3, the DNA is TGTGCCACCAAAAGGGGGGCGTCGAACAATGAGCAGTTCTTC. Translated, it gives CATKRGASNNEQFF.